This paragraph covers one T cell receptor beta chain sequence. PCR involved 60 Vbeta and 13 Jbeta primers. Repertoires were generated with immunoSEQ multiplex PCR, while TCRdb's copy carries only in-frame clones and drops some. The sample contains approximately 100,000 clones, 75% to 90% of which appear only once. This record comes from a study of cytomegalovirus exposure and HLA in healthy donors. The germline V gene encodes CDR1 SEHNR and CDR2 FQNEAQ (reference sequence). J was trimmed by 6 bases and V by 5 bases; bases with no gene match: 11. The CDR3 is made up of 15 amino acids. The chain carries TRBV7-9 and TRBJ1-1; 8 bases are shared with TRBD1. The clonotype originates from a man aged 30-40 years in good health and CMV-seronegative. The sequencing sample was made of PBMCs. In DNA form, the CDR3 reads TGTGCCAGCAGCGACCGCGGACAGGGTCCCGCTGAAGCTTTCTTT. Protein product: CASSDRGQGPAEAFF.